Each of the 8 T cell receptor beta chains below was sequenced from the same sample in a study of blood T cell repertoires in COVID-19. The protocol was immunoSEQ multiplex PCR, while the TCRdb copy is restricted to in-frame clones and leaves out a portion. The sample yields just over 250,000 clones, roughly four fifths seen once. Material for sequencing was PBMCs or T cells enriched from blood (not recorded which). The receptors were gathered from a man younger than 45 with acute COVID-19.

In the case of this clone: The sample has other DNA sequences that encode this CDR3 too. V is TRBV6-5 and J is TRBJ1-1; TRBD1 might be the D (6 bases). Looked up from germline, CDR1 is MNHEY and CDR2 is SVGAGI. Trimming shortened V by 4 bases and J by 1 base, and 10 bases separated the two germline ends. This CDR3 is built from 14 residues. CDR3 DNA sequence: TGTGCCAGCAGTTCACTGACAGGGAACACTGAAGCTTTCTTT. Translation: CASSSLTGNTEAFF.

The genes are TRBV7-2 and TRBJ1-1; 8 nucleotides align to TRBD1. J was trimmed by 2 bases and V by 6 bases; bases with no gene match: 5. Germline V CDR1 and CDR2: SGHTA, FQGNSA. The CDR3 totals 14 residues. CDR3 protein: CASSTTGVNTEAFF. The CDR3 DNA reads TGTGCCAGCAGTACGACAGGGGTCAACACTGAAGCTTTCTTT.

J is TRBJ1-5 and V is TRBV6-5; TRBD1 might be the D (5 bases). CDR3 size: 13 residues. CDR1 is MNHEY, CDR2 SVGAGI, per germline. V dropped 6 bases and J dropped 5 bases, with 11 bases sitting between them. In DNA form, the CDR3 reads TGTGCCAGCAGGGGGGGACGGGATCAGCCCCAGCATTTT. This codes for CASRGGRDQPQHF.

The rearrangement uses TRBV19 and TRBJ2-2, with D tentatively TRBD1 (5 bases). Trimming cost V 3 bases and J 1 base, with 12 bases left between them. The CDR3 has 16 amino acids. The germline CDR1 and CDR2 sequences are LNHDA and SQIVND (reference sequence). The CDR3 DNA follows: TGTGCCAGTAGTATGATGCCAGGGCGGAACACCGGGGAGCTGTTTTTT. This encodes CASSMMPGRNTGELFF.

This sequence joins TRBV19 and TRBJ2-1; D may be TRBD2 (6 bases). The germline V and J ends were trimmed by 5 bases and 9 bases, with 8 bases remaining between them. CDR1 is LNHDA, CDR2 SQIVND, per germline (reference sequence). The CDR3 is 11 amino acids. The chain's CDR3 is CASSGGGEQFF. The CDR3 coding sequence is TGTGCCAGTAGTGGGGGAGGTGAGCAGTTCTTC.

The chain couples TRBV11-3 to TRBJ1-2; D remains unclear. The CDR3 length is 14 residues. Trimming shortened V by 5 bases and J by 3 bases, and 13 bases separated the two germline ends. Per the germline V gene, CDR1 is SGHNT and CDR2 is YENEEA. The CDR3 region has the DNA TGTGCCAGCAGCCGGCAAGGCGGATACTATGGCTACACCTTC. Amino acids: CASSRQGGYYGYTF.

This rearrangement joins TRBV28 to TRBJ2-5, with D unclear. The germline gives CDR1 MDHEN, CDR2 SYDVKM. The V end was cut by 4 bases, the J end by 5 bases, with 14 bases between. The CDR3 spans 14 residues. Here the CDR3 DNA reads TGTGCCAGCAGTTCTTACAGCTCGCCCGAGACCCAGTACTTC. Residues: CASSSYSSPETQYF.

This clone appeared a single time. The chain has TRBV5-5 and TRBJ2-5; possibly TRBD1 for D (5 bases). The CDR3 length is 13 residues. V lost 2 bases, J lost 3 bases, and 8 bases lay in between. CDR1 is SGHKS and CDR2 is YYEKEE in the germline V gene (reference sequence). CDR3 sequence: CASSFPREETQYF. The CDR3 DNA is TGTGCCAGCAGCTTCCCCAGGGAAGAGACCCAGTACTTC.